A selection of T cell receptor beta chains follows, all from one sample in a study of OX40 agonist ivuxolimab in advanced cancers. The table came from immunoSEQ multiplex PCR; TCRdb's copy has only in-frame clones and leaves some out. The sample contains some 82,000 clones, 85% to 90% of which appear only once. Sequences were derived from CD4+ or CD8+ T cells sorted from blood, sampled in a trial of the OX40 agonist ivuxolimab. All receptors come from an adult with an advanced solid tumor such as melanoma, head and neck, liver or kidney cancer. Both conserved end residues are part of each CDR3. D genes are given only for firm matches. Where a row states a size, it is once, few, many or the class of an expanded clone; other rows omit it.

clone size: .
J gene: TRBJ2-2
V gene: TRBV5-1
D gene: TRBD1
CDR3 DNA: TGCGCCAGCAGCATAGGACAGGTGACCACCGGGGAGCTGTTTTTT
CDR3 protein: CASSIGQVTTGELFF

clone size: .
J gene: TRBJ2-3
V gene: TRBV6-1
D gene: .
CDR3 DNA: TGTGCCAGCAGGACTCCGGACAGCTGGTATTTT
CDR3 protein: CASRTPDSWYF

clone size: .
J gene: TRBJ2-3
V gene: TRBV11-1
D gene: .
CDR3 DNA: TGTGCCAGCAGCAACCGGGAGTCTGGGAACGCAGATACGCAGTATTTT
CDR3 protein: CASSNRESGNADTQYF

clone size: .
J gene: TRBJ2-7
V gene: TRBV19
D gene: TRBD2
CDR3 DNA: TGTGCCAGTAGTATCGCGACTAGCGGCTACGAGCAGTACTTC
CDR3 protein: CASSIATSGYEQYF

clone size: .
J gene: TRBJ2-7
V gene: TRBV6-5
D gene: .
CDR3 DNA: TGTGCCAGCAGTTACTCTGTACGGACCTACGAGCAGTACTTC
CDR3 protein: CASSYSVRTYEQYF

clone size: .
J gene: TRBJ1-1
V gene: TRBV4-3
D gene: .
CDR3 DNA: TGCGCCAGCACGTTTAGTGGGCAGGGAGGGACTGAAGCTTTCTTT
CDR3 protein: CASTFSGQGGTEAFF

clone size: .
J gene: TRBJ2-1
V gene: TRBV5-1
D gene: TRBD2
CDR3 DNA: TGCGCCAGCAGCTTGGGTCCCCGCCAAGCGGGAGGAACCTACAATGAGCAGTTCTTC
CDR3 protein: CASSLGPRQAGGTYNEQFF

clone size: .
J gene: TRBJ2-1
V gene: TRBV7-3
D gene: .
CDR3 DNA: TGTGCCAGCAGCTTTTACGGGACGTCCTACAATGAGCAGTTCTTC
CDR3 protein: CASSFYGTSYNEQFF

clone size: .
J gene: TRBJ1-1
V gene: TRBV29-1
D gene: .
CDR3 DNA: TGCAGCGTTGAGGGCAATGGGGGGGGTGAAGCTTTCTTT
CDR3 protein: CSVEGNGGGEAFF

clone size: .
J gene: TRBJ2-5
V gene: TRBV7-2
D gene: .
CDR3 DNA: TGTGCCAGCAGCTTGAGACCCGGGGAGACCCAGTACTTC
CDR3 protein: CASSLRPGETQYF

clone size: .
J gene: TRBJ1-2
V gene: TRBV19
D gene: .
CDR3 DNA: TGTGCCAGTAGCAAGGACGGAACAATCTATGGCTACACCTTC
CDR3 protein: CASSKDGTIYGYTF

clone size: .
J gene: TRBJ1-2
V gene: TRBV2
D gene: TRBD1
CDR3 DNA: TGTGCCAGCAGTGCGGGGGACAGGCTTGGCTACACCTTC
CDR3 protein: CASSAGDRLGYTF

clone size: .
J gene: TRBJ2-7
V gene: TRBV9
D gene: .
CDR3 DNA: TGTGCCAGCAGCGTAGGTCGGGATTCCTACGAGCAGTACTTC
CDR3 protein: CASSVGRDSYEQYF

clone size: once
J gene: TRBJ2-7
V gene: TRBV7-2
D gene: TRBD2
CDR3 DNA: TGTGCCAGCAGCTTAGATGGGGGAGGGGTCGCCTACGAGCAGTACTTC
CDR3 protein: CASSLDGGGVAYEQYF

clone size: .
J gene: TRBJ2-7
V gene: TRBV6-4
D gene: TRBD1
CDR3 DNA: TGTGCCAGCAGTCCGCCCGGGACAGGGACCTACGAGCAGTACTTC
CDR3 protein: CASSPPGTGTYEQYF

clone size: .
J gene: TRBJ2-1
V gene: TRBV29-1
D gene: .
CDR3 DNA: TGCAGCGTTCAACCGGGAGTCAACAATGAGCAGTTCTTC
CDR3 protein: CSVQPGVNNEQFF

clone size: .
J gene: TRBJ1-4
V gene: TRBV4-3
D gene: .
CDR3 DNA: TGCGCCAGCAGCCAAGACACAGGGAGTGGTGAAAAACTGTTTTTT
CDR3 protein: CASSQDTGSGEKLFF

clone size: few
J gene: TRBJ2-3
V gene: TRBV6-5
D gene: TRBD2
CDR3 DNA: TGTGCCAGCAGAGGAGCGGGAGATAGGACAGATACGCAGTATTTT
CDR3 protein: CASRGAGDRTDTQYF

clone size: .
J gene: TRBJ2-3
V gene: TRBV14
D gene: TRBD2
CDR3 DNA: TGTGCCAGCAGCCATCAGGGAGGGGGCACAGATACGCAGTATTTT
CDR3 protein: CASSHQGGGTDTQYF

clone size: .
J gene: TRBJ2-2
V gene: TRBV7-2
D gene: .
CDR3 DNA: TGTGCCAGCAGAACTCCCCCAGAAACCACCGGGGAGCTGTTTTTT
CDR3 protein: CASRTPPETTGELFF

clone size: .
J gene: TRBJ2-7
V gene: TRBV7-9
D gene: .
CDR3 DNA: TGTGCCAGCAGCTTTGGATTTGGGTTAGCGACCTCCTACGAGCAGTACTTC
CDR3 protein: CASSFGFGLATSYEQYF

clone size: .
J gene: TRBJ2-2
V gene: TRBV18
D gene: .
CDR3 DNA: TGTGCCAGCTCACAAGAGTTGAGGACCGGGGAGCTGTTTTTT
CDR3 protein: CASSQELRTGELFF

clone size: .
J gene: TRBJ1-2
V gene: TRBV30
D gene: .
CDR3 DNA: TGTGCCTGGAGTGCCGCCTTGGACTCGCGCGGCTACACCTTC
CDR3 protein: CAWSAALDSRGYTF

clone size: .
J gene: TRBJ2-3
V gene: TRBV5-1
D gene: TRBD2
CDR3 DNA: TGCGCCAGCAGGGAAACTAGCGGGACAGATACGCAGTATTTT
CDR3 protein: CASRETSGTDTQYF

clone size: .
J gene: TRBJ1-1
V gene: TRBV5-1
D gene: TRBD1
CDR3 DNA: TGCGCCAGCAGCTTGGCAGGGGGCGGCACTGAAGCTTTCTTT
CDR3 protein: CASSLAGGGTEAFF

clone size: .
J gene: TRBJ2-1
V gene: TRBV14
D gene: TRBD2
CDR3 DNA: TGTGCCAGCAGCCAAGAAGTGGGCCGGGCGGGAGTACATGAGCAGTTCTTC
CDR3 protein: CASSQEVGRAGVHEQFF

clone size: once
J gene: TRBJ2-5
V gene: TRBV27
D gene: TRBD2
CDR3 DNA: TGTGCCAGCAGTCAGCCGGGGGGGGCCACAGAGACCCAGTACTTC
CDR3 protein: CASSQPGGATETQYF

clone size: .
J gene: TRBJ2-5
V gene: TRBV18
D gene: .
CDR3 DNA: TGTGCCAGCTCACCACCTGCAGGTCAAGAGACCCAGTACTTC
CDR3 protein: CASSPPAGQETQYF

clone size: .
J gene: TRBJ1-1
V gene: TRBV7-9
D gene: .
CDR3 DNA: TGTGCCAGCAGCGAACGAGGGGAGAACACTGAAGCTTTCTTT
CDR3 protein: CASSERGENTEAFF

clone size: .
J gene: TRBJ1-5
V gene: TRBV6-5
D gene: .
CDR3 DNA: TGTGCCAGCAGCCCGCGTCTGAATAGCAATCAGCCCCAGCATTTT
CDR3 protein: CASSPRLNSNQPQHF

clone size: .
J gene: TRBJ1-1
V gene: TRBV28
D gene: TRBD1
CDR3 DNA: TGTGCCAGCAGCCGGGACAGGGTATTGCGGGACACTGAAGCTTTCTTT
CDR3 protein: CASSRDRVLRDTEAFF

clone size: .
J gene: TRBJ1-5
V gene: TRBV2
D gene: .
CDR3 DNA: TGTGCCAGTGGGGGTTGGAATCAGCCCCAGCATTTT
CDR3 protein: CASGGWNQPQHF

clone size: .
J gene: TRBJ1-5
V gene: TRBV28
D gene: TRBD1
CDR3 DNA: TGTGCCAGCAGTTCAGGGGGCGGGGGCAATCAGCCCCAGCATTTT
CDR3 protein: CASSSGGGGNQPQHF

clone size: few
J gene: TRBJ1-2
V gene: TRBV11-1
D gene: .
CDR3 DNA: TGTGCCAGCAGCTTAGAGGCAGCCAGCTATGGCTACACCTTC
CDR3 protein: CASSLEAASYGYTF

clone size: .
J gene: TRBJ2-1
V gene: TRBV7-2
D gene: TRBD2
CDR3 DNA: TGTGCCAGCAGCTTTAGCGGGGCACACAATGAGCAGTTCTTC
CDR3 protein: CASSFSGAHNEQFF

clone size: .
J gene: TRBJ1-1
V gene: TRBV2
D gene: .
CDR3 DNA: TGTGCCAGCAGTGGGGTGAAGGGAAACACTGAAGCTTTCTTT
CDR3 protein: CASSGVKGNTEAFF

clone size: once
J gene: TRBJ2-1
V gene: TRBV19
D gene: .
CDR3 DNA: TGTGCCAGTAGTATTCGGAGCTACAATGAGCAGTTCTTC
CDR3 protein: CASSIRSYNEQFF

clone size: .
J gene: TRBJ1-2
V gene: TRBV4-3
D gene: TRBD1
CDR3 DNA: TGCGCCAGCAGCCGACGGGACAGGGGGCGAGTAGACTATGGCTACACCTTC
CDR3 protein: CASSRRDRGRVDYGYTF

clone size: .
J gene: TRBJ2-1
V gene: TRBV27
D gene: TRBD2
CDR3 DNA: TGTGCCAGCAGATACACCAGCGGGAGGGCCAGGGATGAGCAGTTCTTC
CDR3 protein: CASRYTSGRARDEQFF

clone size: .
J gene: TRBJ1-1
V gene: TRBV5-1
D gene: .
CDR3 DNA: TGCGCCAGCAGCTTGGAGACAGGACCGAACACTGAAGCTTTCTTT
CDR3 protein: CASSLETGPNTEAFF

clone size: .
J gene: TRBJ1-2
V gene: TRBV28
D gene: .
CDR3 DNA: TGTGCCAGCAGTTCCTCCCAGGGGACAACTGGCTACACCTTC
CDR3 protein: CASSSSQGTTGYTF

clone size: .
J gene: TRBJ2-1
V gene: TRBV5-4
D gene: .
CDR3 DNA: TGTGCCAGCAGCTGGGGGGGGCAGACTAACAATGAGCAGTTCTTC
CDR3 protein: CASSWGGQTNNEQFF

clone size: .
J gene: TRBJ2-2
V gene: TRBV5-1
D gene: TRBD2
CDR3 DNA: TGCGCCAGCAGCCGGGGGACTAGCGGAAACGGCTACACCGGGGAGCTGTTTTTT
CDR3 protein: CASSRGTSGNGYTGELFF

clone size: .
J gene: TRBJ2-1
V gene: TRBV4-2
D gene: .
CDR3 DNA: TGTGCCAGCAGCCCCGGGGCTAGCGTTGGTGAGCAGTTCTTC
CDR3 protein: CASSPGASVGEQFF

clone size: .
J gene: TRBJ2-7
V gene: TRBV1
D gene: .
CDR3 DNA: TGCACCAGCAGTGCTACCGGGACTAGCGAATACGAGCAGTACTTC
CDR3 protein: CTSSATGTSEYEQYF

clone size: .
J gene: TRBJ2-5
V gene: TRBV7-2
D gene: .
CDR3 DNA: TGTGCCAGCAGCTTGACGGGGGAAGAGACCCAGTACTTC
CDR3 protein: CASSLTGEETQYF

clone size: .
J gene: TRBJ1-2
V gene: TRBV6-1
D gene: .
CDR3 DNA: TGTGCCAGCAGTGTATACGGGGACTATGGCTACACCTTC
CDR3 protein: CASSVYGDYGYTF

clone size: .
J gene: TRBJ2-7
V gene: TRBV14
D gene: .
CDR3 DNA: TGTGCCAGCAGCTTGGGACCCCCCGGGTTCTACGAGCAGTACTTC
CDR3 protein: CASSLGPPGFYEQYF

clone size: .
J gene: TRBJ1-3
V gene: TRBV7-3
D gene: .
CDR3 DNA: TGTGCCAGCAGCCAATCGGGGGGCGCGGGAAACACCATATATTTT
CDR3 protein: CASSQSGGAGNTIYF

clone size: once
J gene: TRBJ2-7
V gene: TRBV7-3
D gene: .
CDR3 DNA: TGTGCCAGCAGCATATACAGTAGAACGTACTTC
CDR3 protein: CASSIYSRTYF

clone size: .
J gene: TRBJ1-4
V gene: TRBV11-2
D gene: .
CDR3 DNA: TGTGCCAGCAGCTTATGGCCGTCGGCCCAAAATGAAAAACTGTTTTTT
CDR3 protein: CASSLWPSAQNEKLFF

clone size: .
J gene: TRBJ2-7
V gene: TRBV18
D gene: .
CDR3 DNA: TGTGCCAGCTCACCACGTGGGGGGGACAGCTCCTACGAGCAGTACTTC
CDR3 protein: CASSPRGGDSSYEQYF

clone size: .
J gene: TRBJ2-7
V gene: TRBV11-1
D gene: TRBD1
CDR3 DNA: TGTGCCAGCAGCTCAACCCGGGACAGTAATCCCTACGAGCAGTACTTC
CDR3 protein: CASSSTRDSNPYEQYF

clone size: .
J gene: TRBJ2-1
V gene: TRBV5-4
D gene: TRBD2
CDR3 DNA: TGTGCCAGCAGCTCGAGCGGGAGCTCCTACAATGAGCAGTTCTTC
CDR3 protein: CASSSSGSSYNEQFF

clone size: .
J gene: TRBJ2-1
V gene: TRBV25-1
D gene: .
CDR3 DNA: TGTGCCAGCAGTGAACGCCACAATGAGCAGTTCTTC
CDR3 protein: CASSERHNEQFF

clone size: .
J gene: TRBJ1-5
V gene: TRBV19
D gene: .
CDR3 DNA: TGTGCCAGTAGTATACAGGTCGCCCTGAATCAGCCCCAGCATTTT
CDR3 protein: CASSIQVALNQPQHF

clone size: .
J gene: TRBJ2-3
V gene: TRBV28
D gene: TRBD2
CDR3 DNA: TGTGCCAGCAGTTTGGTGAGCGGGAGGGCCAAAGATACGCAGTATTTT
CDR3 protein: CASSLVSGRAKDTQYF

clone size: .
J gene: TRBJ2-3
V gene: TRBV29-1
D gene: .
CDR3 DNA: TGCAGCGTTGTAGAGACTGCCAAAACTCGCGATACGCAGTATTTT
CDR3 protein: CSVVETAKTRDTQYF

clone size: .
J gene: TRBJ1-5
V gene: TRBV25-1
D gene: .
CDR3 DNA: TGTGCCAGCAGTCCCCCGGGGGCGCGGAATCAGCCCCAGCATTTT
CDR3 protein: CASSPPGARNQPQHF